One sample yielded the 12 T cell receptor beta chains listed below, sequenced in a study of blood T cell repertoires in COVID-19. TCRdb's table, derived via immunoSEQ multiplex PCR, lists solely in-frame clones and lacks some. The sample lists fewer than 250,000 clones; around 82% were seen once. Sequencing was carried out using peripheral blood. The receptor set was obtained from a man aged 45-65 years with active or convalescent COVID-19.

This sequence joins TRBV18 and TRBJ2-6, with D possibly being TRBD2 (6 bases). Trimming pared 0 bases from V and 4 bases from J, leaving 10 bases between. The CDR3 extends over 16 amino acids. Per germline, CDR1 KGHSH and CDR2 LQKENI. The DNA for the CDR3 is TGTGCCAGCTCACCACCGTCGGGGGTCGGGGCCAACGTCCTGACTTTC. Encoded protein: CASSPPSGVGANVLTF.

This CDR3 reads CAWSVSRYNEQFF. As DNA, the CDR3 is TGTGCCTGGAGTGTATCGCGATACAATGAGCAGTTCTTC. The chain joins TRBV30 to TRBJ2-1; D gene unclear. V lost 0 bases and J 4 bases, leaving 7 bases between the germline ends. The CDR3 loop spans 13 amino acids. Germline V gives CDR1 GTSNPN, CDR2 SVGIG (reference sequence).

This clone was recorded only once. This chain joins TRBV19 and TRBJ2-7, with TRBD2 matching over 10 bases. Germline V gene lookup returns CDR1 LNHDA and CDR2 SQIVND (reference sequence). The CDR3 sequence is 15 residues long. The trim removed 5 bases at V and 0 bases at J, leaving 4 bases unmatched. DNA of the CDR3: TGTGCCAGTAGTGTTTCTAGCGGGGGCTCCTACGAGCAGTACTTC. It yields the protein CASSVSSGGSYEQYF. The full variable domain, its missing parts supplied by reference TRBV19 and TRBJ2-7, is DGGITQSPKYLFRKEGQNVTLSCEQNLNHDAMYWYRQDPGQGLRLIYYSQIVNDFQKGDIAEGYSVSREKKESFPLTVTSAQKNPTAFYLCASSVSSGGSYEQYFGPGTRLTVT.

The chain links TRBV19 to TRBJ2-2; 8 nucleotides line up with TRBD2. Looked up from germline, CDR1 is LNHDA and CDR2 is SQIVND (reference sequence). V dropped 5 bases and J dropped 6; count of bases not matched to a gene: 11. The CDR3 runs 16 residues. This chain's CDR3 is CASSPRVAGLPGELFF. The CDR3 bases are TGTGCCAGTAGTCCCCGGGTAGCGGGGTTGCCCGGGGAGCTGTTTTTT.

This sequence joins TRBV19 and TRBJ2-3; D not resolved. Trimming stripped 5 bases from V and 3 bases from J, with 9 bases between. There are 13 residues in the CDR3. CDR1 LNHDA and CDR2 SQIVND come from the germline V gene (reference sequence). In DNA, the CDR3 is TGTGCCAGTAGTCCACTAAATACAGATACGCAGTATTTT. The encoded protein is CASSPLNTDTQYF.

The rearrangement joins TRBV29-1 to TRBJ1-2; possible D gene TRBD1, 6 bases. The V end lost 3 bases, the J end lost 3 bases, and 17 bases lay between the germline ends. This CDR3 spans 15 amino acids. Germline values: CDR1 SQVTM, CDR2 ANQGSEA. The CDR3 loop reads CSVDKMGAVDYGYTF. CDR3 DNA: TGCAGCGTTGATAAAATGGGGGCCGTTGACTATGGCTACACCTTC.

The chain couples TRBV3-1 (or the pseudogene TRBV3-2) to TRBJ2-2, with a tentative D call TRBD2 (5 bases). V lost 4 bases and J lost 7, with 13 bases in between. The germline V gene has CDR1 LGHDT and CDR2 YNNKEL (reference sequence). There are 14 residues in the CDR3. The CDR3 nucleotides are TGTGCCAGCAGCCGCGTAACGGGGAGCGGGGAGCTGTTTTTT. Its translation: CASSRVTGSGELFF.

The chain recombines TRBV5-4 with TRBJ2-7; tentatively, D is TRBD2 (5 bases). Germline CDR1 reads SGHNT; CDR2 reads YYREEE (reference sequence). The length of the CDR3 is 13 residues. V lost 4 bases to trimming and J lost 7 bases, with 15 bases between them. CDR3: CASSLRNGEEQYF. In DNA, the CDR3 is TGTGCCAGCAGCCTCCGGAACGGGGAAGAGCAGTACTTC.

The rearrangement links TRBV30 to TRBJ1-1; D gene uncertain. The CDR3 sequence is 10 residues long. Per the germline V gene, CDR1 is GTSNPN and CDR2 is SVGIG (reference sequence). V dropped 7 bases and J dropped 10 bases, with 13 bases sitting between them. The CDR3 protein is CAYHRGRAFF. Here the CDR3 DNA reads TGTGCCTACCATCGGGGTCGAGCTTTCTTT.

The rearrangement links TRBV2 to TRBJ1-2; 10 bases match TRBD1. The CDR3 has 15 amino acids. Looked up from germline, CDR1 is SNHLY and CDR2 is FYNNEI. With V trimmed by 10 bases and J by 13 bases, 21 bases remained unmatched. The CDR3 protein is CATVAPTGTGASRTF. As DNA, the CDR3 is TGTGCCACCGTAGCACCTACCGGGACAGGGGCCTCCCGCACCTTC. Based on the CDR3 plus reference TRBV2 and TRBJ1-2, the full variable domain is EPEVTQTPSHQVTQMGQEVILRCVPISNHLYFYWYRQILGQKVEFLVSFYNNEISEKSEIFDDQFSVERPDGSNFTLKIRSTKLEDSAMYFCATVAPTGTGASRTFGSGTRLTVV.

CDR3: CASSIVLGQNYNSPLHF. The DNA for the CDR3 is TGTGCCAGTAGTATTGTACTAGGACAGAACTATAATTCACCCCTCCACTTT. The chain recombines TRBV19 with TRBJ1-6; possible D gene TRBD1, 6 bases. The CDR3 contains 17 residues. Trimming cost V 3 bases and J 3 bases, with 15 bases left between them. The germline gives CDR1 LNHDA, CDR2 SQIVND (reference sequence).

V and J are TRBV10-3 and TRBJ2-7; 9 positions match TRBD1. CDR1 ENHRY and CDR2 SYGVKD come from the germline V gene. The CDR3 is made up of 14 amino acids. J was trimmed by 5 bases and V by 6 bases; bases with no gene match: 8. This CDR3 is CAIRWTGDYHEQYF. The DNA of the CDR3 is TGTGCCATCAGATGGACAGGGGACTACCACGAGCAGTACTTC.